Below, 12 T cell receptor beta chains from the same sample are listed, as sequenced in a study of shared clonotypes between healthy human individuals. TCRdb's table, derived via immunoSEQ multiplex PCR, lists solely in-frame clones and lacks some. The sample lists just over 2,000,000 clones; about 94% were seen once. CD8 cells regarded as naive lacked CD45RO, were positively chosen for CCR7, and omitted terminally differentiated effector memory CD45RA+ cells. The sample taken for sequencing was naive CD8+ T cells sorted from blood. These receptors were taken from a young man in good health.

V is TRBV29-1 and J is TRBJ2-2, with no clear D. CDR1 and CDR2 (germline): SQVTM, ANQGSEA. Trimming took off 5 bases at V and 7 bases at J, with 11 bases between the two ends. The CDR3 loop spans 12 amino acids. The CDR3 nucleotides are TGCAGCGTTAATAAAGGTGGCGGGGAGCTGTTTTTT. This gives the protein CSVNKGGGELFF.

CDR3 protein: CASSLKVVRATEAFF. The CDR3 DNA reads TGTGCCAGCAGCTTGAAAGTGGTAAGGGCTACTGAAGCTTTCTTT. The chain carries TRBV5-4 and TRBJ1-1; unclear D gene. This CDR3 region has 15 residues. The V gene lost 1 base and the J gene lost 5 bases, with 15 bases spanning the gap. CDR1 is SGHNT and CDR2 is YYREEE in the germline V gene (reference sequence).

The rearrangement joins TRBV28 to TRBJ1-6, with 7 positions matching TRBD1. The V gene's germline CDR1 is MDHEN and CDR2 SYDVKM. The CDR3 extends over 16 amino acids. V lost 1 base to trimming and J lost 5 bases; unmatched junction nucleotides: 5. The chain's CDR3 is CASSLLGTANNSPLHF. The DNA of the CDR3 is TGTGCCAGCAGTTTATTAGGGACAGCGAATAATTCACCCCTCCACTTT.

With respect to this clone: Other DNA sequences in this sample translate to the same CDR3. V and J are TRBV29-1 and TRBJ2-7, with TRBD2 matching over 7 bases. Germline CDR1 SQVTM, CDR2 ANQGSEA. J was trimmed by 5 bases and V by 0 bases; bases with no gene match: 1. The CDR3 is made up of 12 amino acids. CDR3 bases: TGCAGCGTTGAAGAGGGGGGGAACGAGCAGTACTTC. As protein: CSVEEGGNEQYF.

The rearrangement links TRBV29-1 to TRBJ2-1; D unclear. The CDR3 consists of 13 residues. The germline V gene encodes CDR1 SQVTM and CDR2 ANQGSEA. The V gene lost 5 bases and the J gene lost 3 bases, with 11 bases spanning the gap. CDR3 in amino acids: CSVRYMNYNEQFF. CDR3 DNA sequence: TGCAGCGTTCGATACATGAACTACAATGAGCAGTTCTTC.

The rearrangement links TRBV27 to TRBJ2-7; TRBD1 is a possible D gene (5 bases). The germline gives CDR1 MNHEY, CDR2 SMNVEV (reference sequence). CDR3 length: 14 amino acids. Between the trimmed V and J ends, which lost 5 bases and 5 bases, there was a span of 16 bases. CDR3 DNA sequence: TGTGCCAGCAGTCCCCTGACAGAACCCCACGAGCAGTACTTC. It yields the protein CASSPLTEPHEQYF.

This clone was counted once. This CDR3 is CASSQVRGEGHGELFF. CDR3 in DNA: TGCGCCAGCAGCCAAGTCAGGGGTGAAGGTCACGGGGAGCTGTTTTTT. The chain joins TRBV4-3 to TRBJ2-2; weak D call: TRBD1 (6 bases). Germline-derived CDR1 and CDR2 are LGHNA and YSLEER. V was clipped by 1 base and J by 7 bases, with 16 bases between them. This CDR3 is built from 16 residues.

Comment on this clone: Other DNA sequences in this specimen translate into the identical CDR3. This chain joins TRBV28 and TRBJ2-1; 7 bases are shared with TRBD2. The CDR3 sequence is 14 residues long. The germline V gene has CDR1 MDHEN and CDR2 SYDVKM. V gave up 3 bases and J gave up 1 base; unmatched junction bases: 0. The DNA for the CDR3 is TGTGCCAGCAGTTTGGGGGGGTCCTACAATGAGCAGTTCTTC. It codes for CASSLGGSYNEQFF.

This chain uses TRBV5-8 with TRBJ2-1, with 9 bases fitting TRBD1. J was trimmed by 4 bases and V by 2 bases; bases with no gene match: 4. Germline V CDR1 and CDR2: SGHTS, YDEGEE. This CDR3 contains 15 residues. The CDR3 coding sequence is TGTGCCAGCAGCTTTTTACAGGGGGCATACAATGAGCAGTTCTTC. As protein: CASSFLQGAYNEQFF.

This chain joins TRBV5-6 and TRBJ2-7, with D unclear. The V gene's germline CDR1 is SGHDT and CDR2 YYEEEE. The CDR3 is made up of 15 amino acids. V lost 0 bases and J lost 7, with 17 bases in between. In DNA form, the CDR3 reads TGTGCCAGCAGCTTGGCGCTTTGGGGATCGCGAGAGCAGTACTTC. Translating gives CASSLALWGSREQYF. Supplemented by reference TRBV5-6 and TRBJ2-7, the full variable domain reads DAGVTQSPTHLIKTRGQQVTLRCSPKSGHDTVSWYQQALGQGPQFIFQYYEEEERQRGNFPDRFSGHQFPNYSSELNVNALLLGDSALYLCASSLALWGSREQYFGPGTRLTVT.

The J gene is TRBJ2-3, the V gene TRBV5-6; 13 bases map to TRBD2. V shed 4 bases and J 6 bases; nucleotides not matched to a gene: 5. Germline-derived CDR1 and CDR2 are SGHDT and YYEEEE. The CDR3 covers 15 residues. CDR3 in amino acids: CASSNGLAGADTQYF. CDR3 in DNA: TGTGCCAGCAGCAACGGACTAGCGGGGGCCGATACGCAGTATTTT.

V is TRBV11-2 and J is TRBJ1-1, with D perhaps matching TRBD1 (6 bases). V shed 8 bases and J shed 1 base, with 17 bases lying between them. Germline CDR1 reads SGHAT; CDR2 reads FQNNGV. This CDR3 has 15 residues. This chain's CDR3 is CASAYYTQGNTEAFF. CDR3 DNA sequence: TGTGCCAGCGCTTACTACACACAGGGGAACACTGAAGCTTTCTTT.